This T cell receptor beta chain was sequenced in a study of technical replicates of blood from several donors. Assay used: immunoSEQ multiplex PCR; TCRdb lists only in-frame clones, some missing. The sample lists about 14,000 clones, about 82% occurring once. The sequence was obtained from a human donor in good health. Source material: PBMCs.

CDR3 region: CASSFTGVDGGYTF. The CDR3 nucleotides read TGTGCCAGCAGCTTTACAGGGGTAGACGGTGGCTACACCTTC. The rearrangement links TRBV7-2 to TRBJ1-2; 7 bases are a match to TRBD1. Germline CDR1 SGHTA, CDR2 FQGNSA. There are 14 residues in the CDR3. V lost 3 bases and J lost 7; bases outside the gene matches: 8.